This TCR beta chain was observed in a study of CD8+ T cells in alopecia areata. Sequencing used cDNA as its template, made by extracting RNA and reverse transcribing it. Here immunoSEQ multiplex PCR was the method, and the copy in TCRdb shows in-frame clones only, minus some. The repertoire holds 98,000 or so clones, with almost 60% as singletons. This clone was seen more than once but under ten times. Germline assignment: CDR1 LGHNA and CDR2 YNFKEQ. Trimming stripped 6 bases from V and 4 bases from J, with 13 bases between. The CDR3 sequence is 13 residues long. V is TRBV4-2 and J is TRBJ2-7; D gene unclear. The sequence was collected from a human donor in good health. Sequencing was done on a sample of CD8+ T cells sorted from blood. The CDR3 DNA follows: TGTGCCAGCAGTCCAAGTGAAGGATACGAGCAGTACTTC. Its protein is CASSPSEGYEQYF.